Listed here are 21 T cell receptor beta chains from one sample, sequenced in a study of blood T cells in healthy people across ages. Through a sample-barcoded 5' primer and a J-beta primer mix, a second PCR was run for roughly 6 to 11 cycles. In TCRdb, the 5' RACE reads were re-called with MiXCR into one record per CDR3 protein. The data contain roughly 570,000 distinct CDR3 sequences, about 25% of them singletons. The sequenced material came from blood. These receptor sequences come from a woman in her seventies in good health.

The rearrangement joins TRBV12-3 or TRBV12-4 to TRBJ1-2; 7 bases are a match to TRBD1. Losses at the gene ends were 3 bases for V and 6 bases for J; bases not matched to a gene: 4. The CDR3 is made up of 13 amino acids. The DNA of the CDR3 is TGTGCCAGCAGTTTTCAGGGGGTTAATGGCTACACCTTC. Residues: CASSFQGVNGYTF.

The rearrangement uses TRBV7-9 and TRBJ1-1; possible D gene TRBD1, 6 bases. This CDR3 contains 13 residues. V lost 3 bases, J lost 10 bases, and 15 bases lay in between. Germline V lookup: CDR1 SEHNR, CDR2 FQNEAQ (reference sequence). The chain's CDR3 is CASSLRQGMGAFF. DNA for the CDR3: TGTGCCAGCAGCTTGAGGCAGGGGATGGGAGCTTTCTTT.

This chain connects TRBV20-1 to TRBJ2-3; unclear D gene. The CDR3 sequence is 15 residues long. The V and J ends lost 3 bases and 7 bases respectively, with 20 bases between them. Germline loops: CDR1 DFQATT, CDR2 SNEGSKA (reference sequence). CDR3: CSASSVSPSANTQYF. The CDR3 DNA is TGCAGTGCTAGCTCGGTGTCTCCTTCCGCGAATACGCAGTATTTT.

This clonotype was found a few times. The rearrangement joins TRBV20-1 to TRBJ2-1, with D perhaps being TRBD1 or TRBD2 (5 bases each). The CDR3 has 13 residues. V was clipped by 6 bases and J by 5 bases, with 14 bases between them. Germline loops: CDR1 DFQATT, CDR2 SNEGSKA (reference sequence). The CDR3 region is CSAYRDENNEQFF. The CDR3 region has the DNA TGCAGTGCGTACCGGGACGAAAACAATGAGCAGTTCTTC.

The table lists this clonotype with a few counts. V gene TRBV28 combines with J gene TRBJ1-5; the D gene is possibly TRBD1 (6 bases). The CDR3 is 13 amino acids. Germline loops: CDR1 MDHEN, CDR2 SYDVKM. Trimming left V 6 bases short and J 7 bases short, with 13 bases between. This CDR3 reads CASRQGTRQPQHF. The CDR3, as DNA: TGTGCCAGCAGGCAGGGGACACGGCAGCCCCAGCATTTT.

This clonotype was found a few times. This chain joins TRBV7-2 and TRBJ2-5, with 12 bases aligning to TRBD2. This CDR3 contains 16 residues. Germline loops: CDR1 SGHTA, CDR2 FQGNSA. Germline trimming cut 5 bases from V and 0 bases from J; bases unmatched to any gene: 4. In nucleotides, the CDR3 is TGTGCCAGCAGCAGGACTAGCGGGGTAAACCAAGAGACCCAGTACTTC. Translating it yields CASSRTSGVNQETQYF.

This chain joins TRBV12-5 and TRBJ2-3; D is undetermined. The CDR3 totals 13 residues. The V gene's germline CDR1 is LGHNT and CDR2 FRNRAP. Trimming shortened V by 5 bases and J by 2 bases, and 8 bases separated the two germline ends. In nucleotides, the CDR3 is TGTGCTAGTGGTCCGGCCAACACAGATACGCAGTATTTT. Protein: CASGPANTDTQYF.

The chain couples TRBV7-9 to TRBJ2-5; D unclear. Looked up from germline, CDR1 is SEHNR and CDR2 is FQNEAQ (reference sequence). Trimming shortened V by 1 base and J by 11 bases, and 20 bases separated the two germline ends. The CDR3 consists of 15 residues. The CDR3 DNA is TGTGCCAGCAGCTTAGGGGCCCTGTTCTACGATGAGCAGTACTTC. Residues: CASSLGALFYDEQYF.

The V gene is TRBV3-1, the J gene TRBJ1-2, with no clear D. The CDR3 has 14 amino acids. Trimming took 4 bases from V and 3 from J, leaving 12 bases between them. The V gene's germline CDR1 is LGHDT and CDR2 YNNKEL (reference sequence). CDR3 in amino acids: CASSPIGRDYGYTF. CDR3 bases: TGTGCCAGCAGCCCGATAGGACGGGACTATGGCTACACCTTC.

The table lists this clonotype with a few counts. The genes are TRBV29-1 and TRBJ2-5, with D perhaps assigned TRBD1 or TRBD2 (5 bases each). The germline V and J ends were trimmed by 1 base and 9 bases, with 15 bases remaining between them. CDR1 is SQVTM and CDR2 is ANQGSEA in the germline V gene. This CDR3 contains 13 residues. CDR3 bases: TGCAGCGTTGAAGGGGGACGGATAGGGGCCCAGTACTTC. Residues: CSVEGGRIGAQYF.

The rearrangement links TRBV2 to TRBJ1-1; the D is unclear. Trimming took 5 bases from V and 7 from J, leaving 8 bases between them. The CDR3 consists of 11 residues. Per the germline V gene, CDR1 is SNHLY and CDR2 is FYNNEI. The CDR3 here is CASSTRYEAFF. For the CDR3, the DNA is TGTGCCAGCAGTACCCGCTATGAAGCTTTCTTT.

Worth noting for this clonotype: Mismatch with germline at one junction end may stem from a read error. The CDR3 DNA sequence: TGCGCCAGCAGTTTGAAGTCGCGTCAAGAGACTCAGTACTTC. Translating it yields CASSLKSRQETQYF. The genes are TRBV5-1 and TRBJ2-5; D gene uncertain. The length of the CDR3 is 14 residues. CDR1 and CDR2 (germline): SGHRS, YFSETQ.

This clonotype was observed a few times. The CDR3 loop reads CASSQEPGLAGSTGETQYF. As DNA, the CDR3 is TGTGCCAGCAGCCAAGAGCCGGGACTAGCGGGGTCGACGGGAGAGACCCAGTACTTC. The chain joins TRBV4-2 to TRBJ2-7; 13 nucleotides match TRBD2. The DNA end is a closer match to TRBJ2-5, so the J assignment may be wrong. The CDR3 is made up of 19 amino acids. From germline, CDR1 is LGHNA and CDR2 YNFKEQ.

This clonotype has just a few counts. The chain recombines TRBV20-1 with TRBJ2-7; D tentatively reads TRBD1 or TRBD2 (6 bases each). Trimming stripped 0 bases from V and 3 bases from J, with 27 bases between. The CDR3 totals 19 residues. CDR1 and CDR2 from the germline V gene are DFQATT and SNEGSKA (reference sequence). CDR3 bases: TGCAGTGCTAGAGATGTTCGAAGGCTACGGGGGCAGGGACTCTACGAGCAGTACTTC. Its translation: CSARDVRRLRGQGLYEQYF.

This clonotype was observed a handful of times. The J gene is TRBJ1-1, the V gene TRBV5-1; D might be TRBD1 (5 bases). The CDR3 runs 13 residues. CDR1 is SGHRS, CDR2 YFSETQ, per germline. V lost 4 bases and J 5 bases, leaving 12 bases between the germline ends. For the CDR3, the DNA is TGCGCCAGCAGCCTCAGGGTTACGACTGAAGCTTTCTTT. This translates into CASSLRVTTEAFF.

This clonotype was observed a handful of times. This chain joins TRBV12-3 or TRBV12-4 and TRBJ2-1, with D possibly being TRBD1 (6 bases). The end of the DNA aligns better with TRBJ2-5, so the J call may be wrong. The CDR3 spans 13 residues. The CDR3 sequence: CASSQPPTGTQYF. DNA for the CDR3: TGTGCCAGCAGCCAACCCCCGACAGGGACCCAGTACTTC.

In nucleotides, the CDR3 is TGTGCCAGCAGCTCCGAACTAGCCCCGGTCACAGATACGCAGTATTTT. As protein: CASSSELAPVTDTQYF. V gene TRBV7-9 combines with J gene TRBJ2-3; tentative D call: TRBD2 (6 bases). Germline V CDR1 and CDR2: SEHNR, FQNEAQ (reference sequence). The CDR3 consists of 16 residues. Trimming pared 4 bases from V and 2 bases from J, leaving 16 bases between.

The chain recombines TRBV20-1 with TRBJ1-1; 10 bases map to TRBD1. V was pared by 2 bases and J by 1 base, with 4 bases of the junction left unmatched. CDR3 size: 15 residues. Germline-derived CDR1 and CDR2 are DFQATT and SNEGSKA (reference sequence). The CDR3 nucleotides are TGCAGTGCTAGACGTAGGACAGGGGGGAACACTGAAGCTTTCTTT. Its translation: CSARRRTGGNTEAFF.

The chain combines TRBV5-1 with TRBJ2-6; the D gene is possibly TRBD2 (6 bases). The CDR3 contains 16 residues. CDR1 SGHRS and CDR2 YFSETQ come from the germline V gene. V shed 6 bases and J shed 0 bases, with 13 bases lying between them. The CDR3 loop is CASKGGDFSGANVLTF. CDR3 DNA sequence: TGCGCCAGCAAAGGCGGGGACTTCTCTGGGGCCAACGTCCTGACTTTC.

The sample holds a few counts of this clonotype. V and J are TRBV9 and TRBJ1-4, with 7 bases lining up with TRBD1. This CDR3 is 16 amino acids long. In germline, CDR1 is SGDLS, CDR2 YYNGEE. The junction had 4 bases not matched to a gene; V was cut back by 2 bases and J by 0 bases. Here the CDR3 DNA reads TGTGCCAGCAGCGTTTCTACAGGGGCAACTAATGAAAAACTGTTTTTT. Translated: CASSVSTGATNEKLFF. Complete variable domain (other parts from reference TRBV9 and TRBJ1-4): DSGVTQTPKHLITATGQRVTLRCSPRSGDLSVYWYQQSLDQGLQFLIQYYNGEERAKGNILERFSAQQFPDLHSELNLSSLELGDSALYFCASSVSTGATNEKLFFGSGTQLSVL.

This chain links TRBV5-1 with TRBJ2-1; tentative D call: TRBD2 (5 bases). Trimming cost V 5 bases and J 6 bases, with 12 bases left between them. Germline V gives CDR1 SGHRS, CDR2 YFSETQ. The CDR3 is 13 amino acids. CDR3 sequence reads: CASRWTPINEQFF. Written as DNA, the CDR3 is TGCGCCAGCAGATGGACTCCTATCAATGAGCAGTTCTTC. Full variable domain (outside the CDR3, taken from reference TRBV5-1 and TRBJ2-1): KAGVTQTPRYLIKTRGQQVTLSCSPISGHRSVSWYQQTPGQGLQFLFEYFSETQRNKGNFPGRFSGRQFSNSRSEMNVSTLELGDSALYLCASRWTPINEQFFGPGTRLTVL.